Listed here are 14 T cell receptor beta chains from one sample, sequenced in a study of OX40 agonist ivuxolimab in advanced cancers. Assay: immunoSEQ multiplex PCR; the TCRdb copy retains only in-frame clones and omits some. This table holds some 59,000 clones, 82% found once. This specimen consisted of CD4+ or CD8+ T cells sorted from blood, obtained in a trial of the OX40 agonist ivuxolimab. The receptors were gathered from an adult with an advanced solid tumor such as melanoma, head and neck, liver or kidney cancer.

The chain carries TRBV11-2 and TRBJ1-1; tentatively, D is TRBD1 (5 bases). Germline CDR1 reads SGHAT; CDR2 reads FQNNGV. V was clipped by 0 bases and J by 7 bases, with 9 bases between them. CDR3 length equals 13 residues. The CDR3 is CASSLEGGDEAFF. The CDR3 bases are TGTGCCAGCAGCTTAGAGGGGGGTGATGAAGCTTTCTTT.

The chain recombines TRBV7-9 with TRBJ2-3, with D possibly TRBD2 on 5 matching bases. Germline CDR1 reads SEHNR; CDR2 reads FQNEAQ (reference sequence). This CDR3 has 16 residues. The ends were cut back, 2 bases at V and 4 bases at J, with 16 bases in the middle. CDR3 coding DNA: TGTGCCAGCAGCTTAAAATGGCTAGCCGTCTCAGATACGCAGTATTTT. It yields the protein CASSLKWLAVSDTQYF.

This clone was detected only a few times. This rearrangement joins TRBV7-8 to TRBJ2-7; 9 bases match TRBD2. The junction had 8 bases not matched to a gene; V was cut back by 5 bases and J by 0 bases. The CDR3 sequence is 16 residues long. Per the germline V gene, CDR1 is SGHVS and CDR2 is FQNEAQ. The CDR3 nucleotides read TGTGCCAGCAGCCACCGTGGTAGCGGGAGCTCCTACGAGCAGTACTTC. It is translated as CASSHRGSGSSYEQYF.

This clone was recorded once. The chain has TRBV5-1 and TRBJ1-2, with a weak D call TRBD1 (5 bases). The CDR3 covers 13 residues. Germline V gene sequence: CDR1 SGHRS, CDR2 YFSETQ. The V end was cut by 3 bases, the J end by 10 bases, with 16 bases between. The CDR3 loop is CASSSPSRGDYTF. The CDR3 DNA sequence: TGCGCCAGCAGCTCCCCGAGTAGGGGAGACTACACCTTC. Full variable domain (remainder filled in from reference TRBV5-1 and TRBJ1-2): KAGVTQTPRYLIKTRGQQVTLSCSPISGHRSVSWYQQTPGQGLQFLFEYFSETQRNKGNFPGRFSGRQFSNSRSEMNVSTLELGDSALYLCASSSPSRGDYTFGSGTRLTVV.

The chain employs TRBV28 and TRBJ1-6, with 9 positions matching TRBD1. The CDR3 is made up of 16 amino acids. After removal of 6 bases from V and 7 bases from J, the junction contained 10 bases not matched to a gene. Germline V gene lookup returns CDR1 MDHEN and CDR2 SYDVKM. In DNA, the CDR3 is TGTGCCAGCAGCTCCGGGACAGGGTTTCTCAATTCACCCCTCCACTTT. Translation: CASSSGTGFLNSPLHF.

The V and J genes are TRBV7-2 and TRBJ2-1, with TRBD1 matching 9 bases. The CDR3 is 15 amino acids. J lost 8 bases, V lost 5 bases, and 10 bases had no gene match. CDR1 is SGHTA and CDR2 is FQGNSA in the germline V gene. CDR3 bases: TGTGCCAGCAGCCCGGGACAGGGTGTACGGTATGAGCAGTTCTTC. Translation gives CASSPGQGVRYEQFF.

The chain couples TRBV10-2 to TRBJ2-2; 9 nucleotides align to TRBD2. Germline trimming cut 7 bases from V and 5 bases from J; bases unmatched to any gene: 5. The CDR3 has 14 amino acids. Germline V gene lookup returns CDR1 WSHSY and CDR2 SAAADI. The CDR3 here is CASTTLAGTGELFF. The CDR3 coding sequence is TGCGCCAGCACTACGCTAGCGGGAACCGGGGAGCTGTTTTTT.

The V and J genes are TRBV14 and TRBJ1-4; D not resolved. CDR1 is SGHDN, CDR2 FVKESK, per germline. The CDR3 contains 13 residues. Trimming shortened V by 4 bases and J by 8 bases, and 11 bases separated the two germline ends. In DNA, the CDR3 is TGTGCCAGCAGCCCCCGAATATTGGAAAAACTGTTTTTT. Translating it yields CASSPRILEKLFF.

This clone was detected a few times. V gene TRBV18 combines with J gene TRBJ1-5; 7 nucleotides align to TRBD1. CDR3 length equals 14 residues. Trimming cost V 5 bases and J 5 bases; bases outside gene matches: 6. The germline V gene has CDR1 KGHSH and CDR2 LQKENI. CDR3 sequence (DNA): TGTGCCAGCTCAGCGGACAGGCCCTATCAGCCCCAGCATTTT. Translation: CASSADRPYQPQHF.

The J gene is TRBJ2-7, the V gene TRBV27; TRBD1 matches 8 bases. Losses at the gene ends were 6 bases for V and 0 bases for J; bases not matched to a gene: 7. This CDR3 contains 15 residues. The V gene's germline CDR1 is MNHEY and CDR2 SMNVEV (reference sequence). CDR3 sequence (DNA): TGTGCCAGCAGCGGTCAGGGGGCAGGCTCCTACGAGCAGTACTTC. Translated: CASSGQGAGSYEQYF.

This chain uses TRBV27 with TRBJ2-1; D possibly corresponds to TRBD2 (6 bases). The CDR3 loop spans 15 amino acids. The ends were cut back, 4 bases at V and 0 bases at J, with 10 bases in the middle. Germline CDR1 reads MNHEY; CDR2 reads SMNVEV (reference sequence). DNA for the CDR3: TGTGCCAGCAGTTACGGGGGTGCCTCCTACAATGAGCAGTTCTTC. Its translation: CASSYGGASYNEQFF.

Points on this clone: Other DNA sequences in this sample translate to the same CDR3. V gene TRBV18 combines with J gene TRBJ1-1; no clear D gene. The V end lost 3 bases, the J end lost 0 bases, and 5 bases lay between the germline ends. The V gene's germline CDR1 is KGHSH and CDR2 LQKENI. The CDR3 sequence is 13 residues long. The CDR3 loop reads CASSPGMNTEAFF. In nucleotides, the CDR3 is TGTGCCAGCTCACCCGGAATGAACACTGAAGCTTTCTTT.

The J gene is TRBJ1-1, the V gene TRBV5-6, with a possible D match to TRBD1 (6 bases). Germline loops: CDR1 SGHDT, CDR2 YYEEEE. The CDR3 length is 15 residues. The ends were cut back, 2 bases at V and 4 bases at J, with 15 bases in the middle. The CDR3 sequence is CASSFNRALATEAFF. The CDR3 DNA is TGTGCCAGCAGCTTTAACAGGGCATTGGCCACTGAAGCTTTCTTT.

Note on this clone: The sample has other DNA sequences that encode this CDR3 too. CDR3 loop: CASSRDGEGNSPLHF. The CDR3 coding sequence is TGTGCCAGCTCCCGGGACGGGGAGGGGAATTCACCCCTCCACTTT. V and J are TRBV18 and TRBJ1-6, with a possible D match to TRBD1 (5 bases). Trimming shortened V by 6 bases and J by 7 bases, and 16 bases separated the two germline ends. The length of the CDR3 is 15 residues. Germline values: CDR1 KGHSH, CDR2 LQKENI.